The T cell receptor beta chain under discussion was sequenced for a study of control samples from healthy donors and cancer patients. The junction had 9 bases not matched to a gene; V was cut back by 6 bases and J by 5 bases. CDR1 and CDR2 from the germline V gene are MNHEY and SVGAGI. CDR3 size: 15 residues. Sequenced by immunoSEQ multiplex PCR; TCRdb stores in-frame clones only, minus some. The data contain some 130,000 clones, 92% of them singletons. The chain has TRBV6-5 and TRBJ1-1, with 10 bases identical to TRBD1. The TCR originated in a man aged 18 to 29 in good health. Sample: blood. The DNA of the CDR3 is TGTGCCAGCAGCCGGACAGGGGGAGGATCAACTGAAGCTTTCTTT. Its protein is CASSRTGGGSTEAFF.